This is a list of T cell receptor beta chains from one sample in a study of blood T cell repertoires in COVID-19. The table came from immunoSEQ multiplex PCR; TCRdb's copy has only in-frame clones and leaves some out. The sample carries tens of thousands of clones, roughly 84% recorded once. Material: peripheral blood. All receptors derive from a woman between 55 and 75 years old with acute or convalescent COVID-19. Both conserved end residues are part of each CDR3. D genes are given only for firm matches. Expanded clones are given a class, and other clones once, few, many or no size at all.

v_call	d_call	j_call	clone_size	cdr3_nt	cdr3_aa
TRBV19	-	TRBJ2-1	few	TGTGCCAGTAGTATAGGTGGCAGTCCGTACTACAATGAGCAGTTCTTC	CASSIGGSPYYNEQFF
TRBV5-6	-	TRBJ1-6	few	TGTGCCAGCAGCTGGGAGGATAATTCACCCCTCCACTTT	CASSWEDNSPLHF
TRBV5-1	TRBD2	TRBJ2-1	-	TGCGCCAGCAGCTTGTTTAGCGGGGGGTCCTACAATGAGCAGTTCTTC	CASSLFSGGSYNEQFF
TRBV19	TRBD2	TRBJ2-2	-	TGTGCCAGTAGTAGACTAGCGGGGGGGCAACTCTTCGGGGAGCTGTTTTTT	CASSRLAGGQLFGELFF
TRBV19	TRBD1	TRBJ1-2	-	TGTGCCAGTAGTATCGACAGGGGGAACTATGGCTACACCTTC	CASSIDRGNYGYTF
TRBV10-3	TRBD2	TRBJ2-2	-	TGTGCCATCAGAGGGACTAGCGACACCGGGGAGCTGTTTTTT	CAIRGTSDTGELFF
TRBV6-6	TRBD1	TRBJ1-2	-	TGTGCCAGCATGGACAGGGCAGTCGGCTACACCTTC	CASMDRAVGYTF
TRBV19	TRBD1	TRBJ1-4	once	TGTGCCAGTAGTCAGGGGGCTCCGGCAAATGAAAAACTGTTTTTT	CASSQGAPANEKLFF
TRBV29-1	-	TRBJ1-4	once	TGCAGCGTTGGTTCGGGGGACGCGACTAATGAAAAACTGTTTTTT	CSVGSGDATNEKLFF
TRBV24-1	-	TRBJ1-1	-	TGTGCCACCAGTGATCCTACCCCGGGGGGGGAGACTGAAGCTTTCTTT	CATSDPTPGGETEAFF
TRBV29-1	TRBD1	TRBJ2-2	-	TGCAGCGCTAACAGGGGCCCGAACACCGGGGAGCTGTTTTTT	CSANRGPNTGELFF
TRBV9	TRBD2	TRBJ2-3	-	TGTGCCAGCAGCCTCACTCCGCCACTAGCGGGGATAGGACTCAGCACAGATACGCAGTATTTT	CASSLTPPLAGIGLSTDTQYF
TRBV3-1/TRBV3-2	TRBD2	TRBJ2-5	-	TGTGCCAGCAGCCAGGGCGGGGGGGCGGCAGAGACCCAGTACTTC	CASSQGGGAAETQYF
TRBV6-1	-	TRBJ2-1	-	TGTGCCAGCAGTGAACTCGGGGGGCGGTACAATGAGCAGTTCTTC	CASSELGGRYNEQFF
TRBV29-1	-	TRBJ1-1	-	TGCAGCGTTGAATTGAACAGGGACGCTTTCTTT	CSVELNRDAFF
TRBV9	-	TRBJ2-2	-	TGTGCCAGCAGCGTAGACACCCACACCGGGGAGCTGTTTTTT	CASSVDTHTGELFF